The 11 T cell receptor beta chains reported below all come from one sample, sequenced in a study of blood T cell repertoires in COVID-19. Data came from immunoSEQ multiplex PCR; TCRdb stores just in-frame clones and leaves some out. Of about 110,000 clones listed, roughly four fifths are singletons. The specimen was peripheral blood. These receptors were obtained from a woman aged 55-69 years with acute or convalescent COVID-19.

V is TRBV2 and J is TRBJ1-4; no definite D call. Germline V lookup: CDR1 SNHLY, CDR2 FYNNEI. Trimming shortened V by 6 bases and J by 0 bases, and 8 bases separated the two germline ends. The CDR3 is 14 amino acids. The CDR3 region has the DNA TGTGCCAGCAGGGAGATTGCAACTAATGAAAAACTGTTTTTT. Protein sequence: CASREIATNEKLFF.

Written as DNA, the CDR3 is TGTGCCAGCAGCTTGGTCGCAGGTACCTACGAGCAGTACTTC. The encoded protein is CASSLVAGTYEQYF. V is TRBV5-6 and J is TRBJ2-7; D is unresolved. V shed 0 bases and J shed 2 bases, with 9 bases lying between them. This CDR3 has 14 residues. Germline values: CDR1 SGHDT, CDR2 YYEEEE.

The V gene is TRBV2, the J gene TRBJ1-1; possibly TRBD1 for D (5 bases). This CDR3 is built from 14 residues. Germline V gene lookup returns CDR1 SNHLY and CDR2 FYNNEI. Trimming took off 4 bases at V and 0 bases at J, with 9 bases between the two ends. The CDR3 spells CASSGQLMNTEAFF. In DNA form, the CDR3 reads TGTGCCAGCAGTGGACAGCTGATGAACACTGAAGCTTTCTTT.

The rearrangement links TRBV14 to TRBJ2-5; no clear D gene. The CDR3 runs to 15 residues. The germline V and J ends were trimmed by 4 bases and 1 base, with 13 bases remaining between them. Germline V gives CDR1 SGHDN, CDR2 FVKESK. The CDR3 protein is CASSLYSEAQETQYF. As DNA, the CDR3 is TGTGCCAGCAGCCTTTATTCAGAGGCCCAAGAGACCCAGTACTTC.

This chain joins TRBV6-2 or TRBV6-3 and TRBJ2-7; TRBD2 matches at 14 bases. V trimming: 5 bases; J trimming: 5 bases; junction bases outside the gene matches: 5. CDR3 length: 15 amino acids. Germline V gives CDR1 MNHEY, CDR2 SVGEGT. In DNA form, the CDR3 reads TGTGCCAGCAGTAACTGGACTAGCGGGGGGAACGAGCAGTACTTC. This codes for CASSNWTSGGNEQYF.

The chain recombines TRBV2 with TRBJ2-5; 8 positions match TRBD2. Germline lookup yields CDR1 SNHLY and CDR2 FYNNEI. After removal of 5 bases from V and 2 bases from J, the junction contained 4 bases not matched to a gene. The CDR3 is 14 residues long. The chain's CDR3 is CASSRGLEQETQYF. The CDR3 DNA is TGTGCCAGCAGTAGGGGACTAGAGCAAGAGACCCAGTACTTC.

J is TRBJ1-6 and V is TRBV6-5, with a weak D call TRBD1 (6 bases). This CDR3 is 15 amino acids long. Trimming took 6 bases from V and 12 from J, leaving 21 bases between them. Germline V gene sequence: CDR1 MNHEY, CDR2 SVGAGI. The DNA for the CDR3 is TGTGCCAGCAGGATTCAACAGGGCGGGTCGGGACCCCTCCACTTT. It codes for CASRIQQGGSGPLHF.

The chain links TRBV7-8 to TRBJ2-5, with D possibly being TRBD2 (6 bases). The CDR3 is made up of 13 amino acids. V lost 1 base to trimming and J lost 4 bases, with 7 bases between them. Germline CDR1 SGHVS, CDR2 FQNEAQ. CDR3 sequence reads: CASSLGSGETQYF. The CDR3 nucleotides read TGTGCCAGCAGCTTAGGTAGCGGAGAGACCCAGTACTTC.

The chain uses TRBV19 and TRBJ1-2, with 9 bases identical to TRBD1. CDR1 LNHDA and CDR2 SQIVND come from the germline V gene (reference sequence). Germline trimming cut 5 bases from V and 5 bases from J; bases unmatched to any gene: 9. This CDR3 is 15 amino acids long. CDR3: CASSVKDRGPYGYTF. In nucleotides, the CDR3 is TGTGCCAGTAGTGTGAAGGACAGGGGACCGTATGGCTACACCTTC.

This chain links TRBV5-4 with TRBJ2-5, with 11 bases aligning to TRBD2. Germline V CDR1 and CDR2: SGHNT, YYREEE (reference sequence). The J segment lost 5 bases and the V segment lost 4 bases, leaving 10 bases of the junction unmatched. The CDR3 totals 16 residues. The CDR3 coding sequence is TGTGCCAGCAGCCGGGAGGTTAGCGGGGGGGTGGAGACCCAGTACTTC. This translates into CASSREVSGGVETQYF.

The chain has TRBV4-3 and TRBJ2-1; TRBD2 agrees at 10 bases. This CDR3 region has 17 residues. V was clipped by 2 bases and J by 3 bases; unmatched bases: 7. CDR1 LGHNA and CDR2 YSLEER come from the germline V gene. CDR3 sequence reads: CASSQTRERGGYNEQFF. The CDR3 DNA sequence: TGCGCCAGCAGCCAAACCCGGGAGCGGGGGGGCTACAATGAGCAGTTCTTC.